This T cell receptor beta chain derives from a study of T-cell memory formation after mild COVID-19. This clonotype was seen a handful of times. MiXCR, applied by TCRdb to the 5' RACE reads, yields one record per CDR3 protein. This sample carries under 300,000 distinct CDR3 sequences, 15% to 20% of them seen once, and the ten largest clones take 23%. Sequenced input: PBMCs or a T cell subset sorted from them (not recorded which). This receptor was taken from a man younger than 35 who had mild COVID-19 (a few samples of this study predate the infection). Cell type and time point are not known.

CDR3 in amino acids: CASSQTTDNYGYTF. DNA for the CDR3: TGTGCCAGCAGCCAGACGACAGATAACTATGGCTACACCTTC. The chain uses TRBV3-1 and TRBJ1-2, with D possibly matching TRBD1 (5 bases). V was clipped by 3 bases and J by 1 base, with 9 bases between them. Per germline, CDR1 LGHDT and CDR2 YNNKEL (reference sequence). This CDR3 has 14 amino acids.